The 4 T cell receptor beta chains given below trace back to one sample, sequenced in a study of blood T cell repertoires in COVID-19 (dated by TCRdb to between 2020 and 2021). Receptor libraries were prepared by the immunoSEQ multiplex PCR assay. Drawn from immuneACCESS, this table holds only the in-frame rearrangements with V and J called that TCRdb kept. Clones are partly lost; checked studies trace under half to an unresolved V gene and leave the rest unexplained. The sample profile shows 170,000 or so clones; nearly 90% of them were found once. The ten largest account for less than 2% of the sample. The sequenced material came from peripheral blood. The source of these receptors is a man younger than 35 who had recovered from COVID-19.

This clone was counted once. Here the CDR3 reads CASSPGGGGGQPQHF. The CDR3 DNA reads as TGTGCCAGCAGCCCTGGGGGAGGGGGTGGTCAGCCCCAGCATTTT. The chain combines TRBV7-9 with TRBJ1-5; a weak D match, TRBD1 (6 bases). V dropped 5 bases and J dropped 6 bases, with 17 bases sitting between them. Germline V gene sequence: CDR1 SEHNR, CDR2 FQNEAQ (reference sequence). CDR3 length equals 15 residues.

This clone was recorded once. The gene calls are TRBV15 and TRBJ2-1; TRBD1 matches 7 bases. The V gene end was trimmed by 1 base and the J gene end by 7 bases; junction bases not matched to a gene: 10. This CDR3 is built from 16 residues. Germline CDR1 LNHNV, CDR2 YYDKDF (reference sequence). The CDR3 coding sequence is TGTGCCACCAGCAGAGCTCCCAACAGGGGTGGAAATGAGCAGTTCTTC. Translated, it gives CATSRAPNRGGNEQFF.

The chain is built from TRBV9 and TRBJ2-7; TRBD1 might be the D (5 bases). CDR1 SGDLS and CDR2 YYNGEE come from the germline V gene. This CDR3 is built from 15 residues. Trimming left V 4 bases short and J 1 base short, with 15 bases between. For the CDR3, the DNA is TGTGCCAGCAGCCCCCACAGTTCAGGGTCCTACGAGCAGTACTTC. Amino acid sequence: CASSPHSSGSYEQYF.

The chain joins TRBV28 to TRBJ1-4, with D tentatively TRBD1 (6 bases). The CDR3 has 15 residues. The germline gives CDR1 MDHEN, CDR2 SYDVKM. Trimming removed 6 bases from V and 8 bases from J, with 19 bases in between. The CDR3: CASRTPRGAKEKLFF. CDR3 nucleotides: TGTGCCAGCAGAACTCCCCGGGGGGCAAAAGAAAAACTGTTTTTT.